This T cell receptor beta chain was obtained from a study of shared clonotypes between healthy human individuals. The data were produced by immunoSEQ multiplex PCR, yet TCRdb's version contains in-frame clones alone and is incomplete. The table records 150,000 to 200,000 clones, approximately 60% of them present only once. Notes on this clone: Its antigen is currently unknown.

CD4+ cells yielded CD45RA+ naive and CD45RA-negative memory subsets. Findings and limits, study-wide: On the whole, naive subsets had larger estimated richness than memory subsets had. Around 5% of naive CD4 clonotypes were common to a few donors.

The sequencing sample was made of memory CD4+ T cells sorted from blood. The subset here: CD45RA-negative fraction. This receptor was obtained from a man younger than 40 in good health.

The CDR3 reads CASSPSGGRQSGTQYF. The CDR3 region has the DNA TGTGCCAGCAGTCCTTCAGGGGGGCGGCAAAGTGGGACCCAGTACTTC. V usage is TRBV9 and J usage is TRBJ2-5; D is possibly TRBD1 (7 bases). The CDR3 consists of 16 residues. Trimming cost V 5 bases and J 7 bases, with 24 bases left between them. Germline values: CDR1 SGDLS, CDR2 YYNGEE.